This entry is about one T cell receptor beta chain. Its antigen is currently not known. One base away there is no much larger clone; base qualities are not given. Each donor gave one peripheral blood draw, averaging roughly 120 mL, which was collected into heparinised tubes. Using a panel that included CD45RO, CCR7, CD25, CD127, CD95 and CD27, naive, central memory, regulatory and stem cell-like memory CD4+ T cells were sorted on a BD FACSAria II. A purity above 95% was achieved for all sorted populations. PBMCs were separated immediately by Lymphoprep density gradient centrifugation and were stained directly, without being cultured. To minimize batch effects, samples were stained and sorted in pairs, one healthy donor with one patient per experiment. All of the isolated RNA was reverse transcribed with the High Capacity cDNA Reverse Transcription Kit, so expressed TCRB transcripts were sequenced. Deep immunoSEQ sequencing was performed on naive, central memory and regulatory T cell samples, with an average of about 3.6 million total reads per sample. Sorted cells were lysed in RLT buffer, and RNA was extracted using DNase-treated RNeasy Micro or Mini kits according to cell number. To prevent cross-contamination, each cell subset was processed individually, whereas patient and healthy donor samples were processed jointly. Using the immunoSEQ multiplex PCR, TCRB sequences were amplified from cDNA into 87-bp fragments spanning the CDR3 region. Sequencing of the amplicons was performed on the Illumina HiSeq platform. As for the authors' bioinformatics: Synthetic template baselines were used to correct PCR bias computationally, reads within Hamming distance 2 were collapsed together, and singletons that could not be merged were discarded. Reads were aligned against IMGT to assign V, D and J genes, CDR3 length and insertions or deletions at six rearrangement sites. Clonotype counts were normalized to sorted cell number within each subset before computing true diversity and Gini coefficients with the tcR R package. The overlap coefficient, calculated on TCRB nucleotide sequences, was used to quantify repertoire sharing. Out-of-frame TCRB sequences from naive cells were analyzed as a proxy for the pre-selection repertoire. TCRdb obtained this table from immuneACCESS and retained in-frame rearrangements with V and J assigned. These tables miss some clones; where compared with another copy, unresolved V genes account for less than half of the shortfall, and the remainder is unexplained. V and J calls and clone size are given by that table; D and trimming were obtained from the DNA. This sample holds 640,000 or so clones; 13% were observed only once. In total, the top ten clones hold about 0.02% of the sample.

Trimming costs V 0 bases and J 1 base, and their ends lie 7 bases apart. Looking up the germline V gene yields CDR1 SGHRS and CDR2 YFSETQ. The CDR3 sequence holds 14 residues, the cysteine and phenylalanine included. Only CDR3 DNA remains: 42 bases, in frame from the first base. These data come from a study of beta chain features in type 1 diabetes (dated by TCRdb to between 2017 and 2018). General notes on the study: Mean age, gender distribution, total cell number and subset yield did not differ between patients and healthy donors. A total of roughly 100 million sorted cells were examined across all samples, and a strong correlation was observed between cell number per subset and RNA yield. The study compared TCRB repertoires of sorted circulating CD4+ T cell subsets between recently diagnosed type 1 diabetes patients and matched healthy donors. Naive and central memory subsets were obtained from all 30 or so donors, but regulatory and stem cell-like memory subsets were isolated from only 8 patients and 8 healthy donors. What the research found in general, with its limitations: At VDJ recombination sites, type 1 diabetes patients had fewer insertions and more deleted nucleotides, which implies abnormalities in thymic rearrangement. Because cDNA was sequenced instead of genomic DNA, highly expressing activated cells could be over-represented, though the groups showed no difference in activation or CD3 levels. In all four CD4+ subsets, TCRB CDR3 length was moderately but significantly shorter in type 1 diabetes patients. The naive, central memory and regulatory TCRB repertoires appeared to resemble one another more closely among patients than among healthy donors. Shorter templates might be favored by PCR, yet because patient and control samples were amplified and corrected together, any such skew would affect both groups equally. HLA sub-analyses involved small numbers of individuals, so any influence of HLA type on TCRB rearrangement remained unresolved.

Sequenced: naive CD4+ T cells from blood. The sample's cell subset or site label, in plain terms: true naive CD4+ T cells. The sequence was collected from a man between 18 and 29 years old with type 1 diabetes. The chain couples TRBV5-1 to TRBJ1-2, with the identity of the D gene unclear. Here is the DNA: TGCGCCAGCAGCTTGGATATGAGTAACTATGGCTACACCTTC. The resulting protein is CASSLDMSNYGYTF. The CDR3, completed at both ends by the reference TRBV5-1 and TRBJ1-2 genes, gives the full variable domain KAGVTQTPRYLIKTRGQQVTLSCSPISGHRSVSWYQQTPGQGLQFLFEYFSETQRNKGNFPGRFSGRQFSNSRSEMNVSTLELGDSALYLCASSLDMSNYGYTFGSGTRLTVV.